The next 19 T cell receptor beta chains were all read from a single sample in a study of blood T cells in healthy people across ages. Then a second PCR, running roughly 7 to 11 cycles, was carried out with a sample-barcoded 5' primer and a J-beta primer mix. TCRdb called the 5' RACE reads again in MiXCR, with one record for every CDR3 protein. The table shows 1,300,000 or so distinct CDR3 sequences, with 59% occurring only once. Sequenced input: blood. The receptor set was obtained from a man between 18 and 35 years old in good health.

The CDR3 DNA follows: TGTGCCAGCAACCCTCCCGCATTCCTACTAGCGGGGGCCGGAGGTACGCAGTATTTT. This codes for CASNPPAFLLAGAGGTQYF. V is TRBV12-3 or TRBV12-4 and J is TRBJ2-3, with TRBD2 identical over 11 bases. This CDR3 comprises 19 residues. V was pared by 7 bases and J by 8 bases, with 23 bases of the junction left unmatched.

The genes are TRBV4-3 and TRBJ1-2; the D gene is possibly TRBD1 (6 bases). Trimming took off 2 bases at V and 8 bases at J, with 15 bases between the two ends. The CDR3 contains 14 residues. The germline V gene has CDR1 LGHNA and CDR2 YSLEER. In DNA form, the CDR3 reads TGCGCCAGCAGCCAACACAGGGTGAGAGCGGGCTACACCTTC. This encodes CASSQHRVRAGYTF.

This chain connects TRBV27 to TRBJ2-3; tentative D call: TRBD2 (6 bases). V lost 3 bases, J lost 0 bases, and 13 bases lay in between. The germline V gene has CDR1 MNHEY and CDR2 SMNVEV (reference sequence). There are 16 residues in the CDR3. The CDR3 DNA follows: TGTGCCAGCAGTTTTAATGCGGGACTCAGCACAGATACGCAGTATTTT. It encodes CASSFNAGLSTDTQYF.

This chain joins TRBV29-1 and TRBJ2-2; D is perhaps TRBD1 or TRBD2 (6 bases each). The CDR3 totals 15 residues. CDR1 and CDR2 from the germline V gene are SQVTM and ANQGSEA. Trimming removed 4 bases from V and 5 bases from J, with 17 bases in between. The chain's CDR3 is CSVVEGGSGTGELFF. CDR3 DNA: TGCAGCGTTGTCGAGGGGGGTTCCGGGACCGGGGAGCTGTTTTTT.

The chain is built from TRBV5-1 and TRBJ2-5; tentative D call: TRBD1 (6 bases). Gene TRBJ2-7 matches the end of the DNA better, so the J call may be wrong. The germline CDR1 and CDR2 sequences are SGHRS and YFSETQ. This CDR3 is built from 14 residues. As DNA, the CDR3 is TGCGCCAGCAGCTTTGATCAGGGGAGACGCGAGCAGTACTTC. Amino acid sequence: CASSFDQGRREQYF.

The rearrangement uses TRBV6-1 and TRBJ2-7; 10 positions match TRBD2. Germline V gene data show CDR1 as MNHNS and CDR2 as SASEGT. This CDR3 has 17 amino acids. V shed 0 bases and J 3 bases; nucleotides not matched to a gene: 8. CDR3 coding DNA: TGTGCCAGCAGTGAAGCAAGGCTAGCGGGAGTTATCTACGAGCAGTACTTC. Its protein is CASSEARLAGVIYEQYF.

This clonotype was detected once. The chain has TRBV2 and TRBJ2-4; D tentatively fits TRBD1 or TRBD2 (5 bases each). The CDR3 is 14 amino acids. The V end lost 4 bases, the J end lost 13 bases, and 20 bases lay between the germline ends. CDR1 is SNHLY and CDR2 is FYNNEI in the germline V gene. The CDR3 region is CASSVGQRGTGQYF. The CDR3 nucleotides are TGTGCCAGCAGTGTAGGCCAAAGGGGAACGGGGCAGTACTTC.

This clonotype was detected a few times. The CDR3 protein is CASSFIGPSGREDTQYF. DNA for the CDR3: TGTGCCAGCAGTTTCATTGGGCCCAGCGGGAGGGAAGATACGCAGTATTTT. This chain links TRBV27 with TRBJ2-3, with TRBD2 identical over 10 bases. The V segment lost 3 bases and the J segment 5 bases; nucleotides outside the gene matches: 11. CDR3 length equals 17 residues. Per the germline V gene, CDR1 is MNHEY and CDR2 is SMNVEV (reference sequence).

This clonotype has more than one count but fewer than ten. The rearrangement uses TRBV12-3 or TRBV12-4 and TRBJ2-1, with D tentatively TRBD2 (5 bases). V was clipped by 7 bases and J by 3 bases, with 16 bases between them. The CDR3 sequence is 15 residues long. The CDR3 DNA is TGTGCCAGCACCTCCGTGGTAGCGAGCTACAATGAGCAGTTCTTC. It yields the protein CASTSVVASYNEQFF.

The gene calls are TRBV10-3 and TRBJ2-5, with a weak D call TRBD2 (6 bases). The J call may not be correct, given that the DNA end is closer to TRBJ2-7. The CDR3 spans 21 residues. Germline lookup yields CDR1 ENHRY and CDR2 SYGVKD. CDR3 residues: CAISEPSGWDPRTTTPYEQYF. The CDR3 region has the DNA TGTGCCATCAGTGAGCCCAGCGGGTGGGACCCTAGGACTACTACACCCTACGAGCAGTACTTC.

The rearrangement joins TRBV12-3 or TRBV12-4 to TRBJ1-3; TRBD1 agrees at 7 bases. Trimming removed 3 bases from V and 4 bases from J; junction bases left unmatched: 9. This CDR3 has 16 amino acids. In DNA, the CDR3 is TGTGCCAGCAGTTTGCAACGGGACAGCTACGGAAACACCATATATTTT. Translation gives CASSLQRDSYGNTIYF.

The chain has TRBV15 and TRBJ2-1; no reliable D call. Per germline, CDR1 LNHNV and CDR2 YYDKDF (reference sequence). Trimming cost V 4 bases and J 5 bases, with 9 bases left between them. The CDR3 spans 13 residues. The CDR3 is CATSTRTDNEQFF. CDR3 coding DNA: TGTGCCACCAGCACCCGAACCGACAATGAGCAGTTCTTC.

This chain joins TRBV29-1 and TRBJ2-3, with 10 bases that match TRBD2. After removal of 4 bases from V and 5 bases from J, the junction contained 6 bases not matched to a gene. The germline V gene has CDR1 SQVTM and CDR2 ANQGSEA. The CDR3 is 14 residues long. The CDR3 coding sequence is TGCAGCGTTGGGGCTAGCGGGAGTGGAGATACGCAGTATTTT. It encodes CSVGASGSGDTQYF.

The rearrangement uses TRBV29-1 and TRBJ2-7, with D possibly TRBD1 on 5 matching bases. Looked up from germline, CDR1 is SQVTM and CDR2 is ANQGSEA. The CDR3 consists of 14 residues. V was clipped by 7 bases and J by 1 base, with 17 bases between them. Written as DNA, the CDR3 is TGCAGCGCCAGCGAAAGGGGCTCATCCTACGAGCAGTACTTC. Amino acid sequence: CSASERGSSYEQYF.

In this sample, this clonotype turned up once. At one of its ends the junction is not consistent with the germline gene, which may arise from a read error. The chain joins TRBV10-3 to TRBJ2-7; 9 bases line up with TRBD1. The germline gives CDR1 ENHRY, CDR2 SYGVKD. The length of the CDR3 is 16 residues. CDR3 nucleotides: TGTGCCATCAGTGACCTACCGGGACAGGGTTCCTGCGAGCAGTACTTC. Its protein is CAISDLPGQGSCEQYF.

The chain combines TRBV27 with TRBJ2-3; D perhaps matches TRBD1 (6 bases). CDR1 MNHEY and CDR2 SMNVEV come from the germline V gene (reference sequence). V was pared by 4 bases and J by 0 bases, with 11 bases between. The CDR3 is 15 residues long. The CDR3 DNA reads TGTGCCAGCAGTTCCCCGGGACAAAGCACAGATACGCAGTATTTT. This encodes CASSSPGQSTDTQYF.

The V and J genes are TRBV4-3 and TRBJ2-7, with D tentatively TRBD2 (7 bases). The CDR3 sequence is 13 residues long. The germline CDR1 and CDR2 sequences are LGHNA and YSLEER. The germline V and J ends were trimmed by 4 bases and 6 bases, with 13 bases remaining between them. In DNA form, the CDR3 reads TGCGCCAGCAGCCCTTACGGGGGGCTCGAGCAGTACTTC. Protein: CASSPYGGLEQYF.

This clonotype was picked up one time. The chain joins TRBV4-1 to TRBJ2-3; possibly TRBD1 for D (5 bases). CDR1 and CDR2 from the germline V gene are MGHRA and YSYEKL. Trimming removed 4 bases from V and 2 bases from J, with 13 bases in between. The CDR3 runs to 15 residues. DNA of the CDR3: TGCGCCAGCAGCCCACCCGGACATTACACAGATACGCAGTATTTT. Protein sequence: CASSPPGHYTDTQYF.

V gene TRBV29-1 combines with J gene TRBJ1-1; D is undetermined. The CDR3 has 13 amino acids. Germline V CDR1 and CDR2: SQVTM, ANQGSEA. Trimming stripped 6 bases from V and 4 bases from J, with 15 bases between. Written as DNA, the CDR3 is TGCAGCGTCGGTCGCGGCCCCGTCACTGAAGCTTTCTTT. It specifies CSVGRGPVTEAFF.